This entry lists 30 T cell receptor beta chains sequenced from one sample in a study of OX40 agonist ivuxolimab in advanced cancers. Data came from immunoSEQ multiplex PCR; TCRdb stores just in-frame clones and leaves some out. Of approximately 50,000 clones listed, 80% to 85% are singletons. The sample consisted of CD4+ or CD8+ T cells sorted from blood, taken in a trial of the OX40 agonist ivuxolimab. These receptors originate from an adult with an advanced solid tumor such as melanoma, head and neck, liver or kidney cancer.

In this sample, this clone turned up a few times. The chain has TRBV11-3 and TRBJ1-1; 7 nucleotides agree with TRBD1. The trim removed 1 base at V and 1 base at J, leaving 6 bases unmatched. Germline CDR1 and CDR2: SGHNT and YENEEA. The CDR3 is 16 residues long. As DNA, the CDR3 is TGTGCCAGCAGCTTAGGAGGGGGCGCGGGGAACACTGAAGCTTTCTTT. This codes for CASSLGGGAGNTEAFF. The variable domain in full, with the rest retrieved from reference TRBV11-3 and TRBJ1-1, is EAGVVQSPRYKIIEKKQPVAFWCNPISGHNTLYWYLQNLGQGPELLIRYENEEAVDDSQLPKDRFSAERLKGVDSTLKIQPAELGDSAVYLCASSLGGGAGNTEAFFGQGTRLTVV.

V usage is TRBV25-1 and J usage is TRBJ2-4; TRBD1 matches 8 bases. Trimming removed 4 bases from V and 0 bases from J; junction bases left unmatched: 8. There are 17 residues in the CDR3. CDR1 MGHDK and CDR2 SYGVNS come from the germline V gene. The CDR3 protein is CASSAAQGALAKNIQYF. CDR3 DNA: TGTGCCAGCAGTGCTGCGCAGGGGGCCTTAGCCAAAAACATTCAGTACTTC. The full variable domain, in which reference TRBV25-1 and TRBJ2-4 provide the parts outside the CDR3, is EADIYQTPRYLVIGTGKKITLECSQTMGHDKMYWYQQDPGMELHLIHYSYGVNSTEKGDLSSESTVSRIRTEHFPLTLESARPSHTSQYLCASSAAQGALAKNIQYFGAGTRLSVL.

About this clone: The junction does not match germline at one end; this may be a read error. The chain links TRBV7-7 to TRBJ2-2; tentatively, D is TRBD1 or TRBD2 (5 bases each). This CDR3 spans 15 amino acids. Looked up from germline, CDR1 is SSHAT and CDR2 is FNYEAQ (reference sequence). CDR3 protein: CASSPRDGNTGELFF. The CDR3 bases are TGTGCTAGCAGCCCTCGGGACGGCAACACCGGGGAGCTGTTTTTT.

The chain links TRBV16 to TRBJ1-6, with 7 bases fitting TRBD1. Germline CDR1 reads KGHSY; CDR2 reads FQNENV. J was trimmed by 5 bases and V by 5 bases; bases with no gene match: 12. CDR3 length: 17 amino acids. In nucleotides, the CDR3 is TGTGCCAGCAGCACCTTGGTGCCGGGACAGCATAATTCACCCCTCCACTTT. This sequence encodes CASSTLVPGQHNSPLHF.

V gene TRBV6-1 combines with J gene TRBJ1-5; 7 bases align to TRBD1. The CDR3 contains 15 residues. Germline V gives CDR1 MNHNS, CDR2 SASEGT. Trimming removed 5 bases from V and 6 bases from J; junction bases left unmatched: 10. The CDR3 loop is CASSSVSGGGQPQHF. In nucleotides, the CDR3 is TGTGCCAGCAGTTCTGTGTCAGGGGGAGGTCAGCCCCAGCATTTT.

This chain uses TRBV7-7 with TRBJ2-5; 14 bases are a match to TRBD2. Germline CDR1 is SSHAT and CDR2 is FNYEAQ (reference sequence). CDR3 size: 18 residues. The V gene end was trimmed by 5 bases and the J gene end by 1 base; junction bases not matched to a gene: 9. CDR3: CASSRLGLAGATQETQYF. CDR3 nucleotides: TGTGCCAGCAGCCGCCTGGGACTAGCGGGGGCCACCCAAGAGACCCAGTACTTC.

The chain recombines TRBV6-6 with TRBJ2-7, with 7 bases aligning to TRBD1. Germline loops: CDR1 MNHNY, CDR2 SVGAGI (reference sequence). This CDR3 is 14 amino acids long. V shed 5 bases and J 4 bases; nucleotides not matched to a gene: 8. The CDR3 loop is CASSDSRDRYEQYF. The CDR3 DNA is TGTGCCAGCAGTGACAGCCGGGACAGATACGAGCAGTACTTC.

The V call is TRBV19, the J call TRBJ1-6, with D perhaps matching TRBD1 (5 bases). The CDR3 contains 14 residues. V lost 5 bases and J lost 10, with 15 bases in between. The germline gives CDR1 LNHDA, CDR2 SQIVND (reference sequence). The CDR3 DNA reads TGTGCCAGTAGTCTATTGGGGGAACGGTCACCCCTCCACTTT. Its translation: CASSLLGERSPLHF.

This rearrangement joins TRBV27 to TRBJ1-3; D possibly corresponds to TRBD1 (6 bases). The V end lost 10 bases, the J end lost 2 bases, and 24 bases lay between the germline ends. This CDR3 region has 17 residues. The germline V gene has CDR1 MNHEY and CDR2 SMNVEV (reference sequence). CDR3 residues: CATPHVGGLQPGNTIYF. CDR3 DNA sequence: TGTGCCACCCCGCACGTGGGGGGGCTCCAGCCTGGAAACACCATATATTTT.

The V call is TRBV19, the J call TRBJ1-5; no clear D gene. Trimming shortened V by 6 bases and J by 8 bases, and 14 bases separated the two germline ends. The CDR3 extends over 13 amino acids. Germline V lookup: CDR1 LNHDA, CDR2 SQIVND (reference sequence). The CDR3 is CASSSAGREPQHF. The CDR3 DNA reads TGTGCCAGTAGCAGCGCCGGGAGGGAGCCCCAGCATTTT. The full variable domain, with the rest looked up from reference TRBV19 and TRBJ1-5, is DGGITQSPKYLFRKEGQNVTLSCEQNLNHDAMYWYRQDPGQGLRLIYYSQIVNDFQKGDIAEGYSVSREKKESFPLTVTSAQKNPTAFYLCASSSAGREPQHFGDGTRLSIL.

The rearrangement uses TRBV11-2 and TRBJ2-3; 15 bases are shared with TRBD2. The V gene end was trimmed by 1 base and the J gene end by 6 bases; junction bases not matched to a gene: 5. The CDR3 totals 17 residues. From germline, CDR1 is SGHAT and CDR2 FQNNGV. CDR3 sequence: CASSLGTSGRALDTQYF. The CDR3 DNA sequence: TGTGCCAGCAGCTTAGGGACTAGCGGGAGGGCCTTGGATACGCAGTATTTT.

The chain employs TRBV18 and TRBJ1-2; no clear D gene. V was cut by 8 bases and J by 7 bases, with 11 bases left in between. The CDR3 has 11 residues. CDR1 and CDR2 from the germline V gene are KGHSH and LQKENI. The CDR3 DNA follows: TGTGCCAGCGCTGGACTCGGTGGCTACACCTTC. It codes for CASAGLGGYTF.

The CDR3 nucleotides read TGTGCCAGCATTGACAACGACAGGGGCCACTATGGCTACACCTTC. This gives the protein CASIDNDRGHYGYTF. The V call is TRBV6-5, the J call TRBJ1-2; 8 bases agree with TRBD1. V dropped 7 bases and J dropped 3; count of bases not matched to a gene: 10. There are 15 residues in the CDR3. Germline values: CDR1 MNHEY, CDR2 SVGAGI.

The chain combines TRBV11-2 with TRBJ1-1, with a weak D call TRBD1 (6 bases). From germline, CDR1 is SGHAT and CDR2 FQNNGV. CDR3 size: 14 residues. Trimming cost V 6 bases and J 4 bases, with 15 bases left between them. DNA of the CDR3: TGTGCCAGCAGGTTTGGCGGGACAAGCACTGAAGCTTTCTTT. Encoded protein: CASRFGGTSTEAFF.

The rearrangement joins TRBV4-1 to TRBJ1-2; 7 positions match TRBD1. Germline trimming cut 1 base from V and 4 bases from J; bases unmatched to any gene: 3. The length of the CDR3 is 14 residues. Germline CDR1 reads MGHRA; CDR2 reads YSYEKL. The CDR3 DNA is TGCGCCAGCAGCCAAGCGACAGGGCCCTATGGCTACACCTTC. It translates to CASSQATGPYGYTF.

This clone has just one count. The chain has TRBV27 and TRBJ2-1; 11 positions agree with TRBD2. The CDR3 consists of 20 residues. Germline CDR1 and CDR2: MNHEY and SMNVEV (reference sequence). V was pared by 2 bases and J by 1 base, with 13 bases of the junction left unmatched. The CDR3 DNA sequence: TGTGCCAGCAGTTTACCTGCCTCGACTAGCGGGGACCCTTCCTACAATGAGCAGTTCTTC. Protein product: CASSLPASTSGDPSYNEQFF.

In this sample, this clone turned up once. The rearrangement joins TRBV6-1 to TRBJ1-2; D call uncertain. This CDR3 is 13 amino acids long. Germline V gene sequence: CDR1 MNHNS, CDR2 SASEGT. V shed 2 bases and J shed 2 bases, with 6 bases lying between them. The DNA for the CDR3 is TGTGCCAGCAGTGAAAATAGAAACTATGGCTACACCTTC. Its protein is CASSENRNYGYTF.

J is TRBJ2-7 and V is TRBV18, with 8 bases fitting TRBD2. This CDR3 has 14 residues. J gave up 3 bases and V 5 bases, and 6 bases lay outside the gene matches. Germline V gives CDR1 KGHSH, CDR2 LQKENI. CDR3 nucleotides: TGTGCCAGCTCAAGTAGCGGGACCTACTACGAGCAGTACTTC. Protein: CASSSSGTYYEQYF. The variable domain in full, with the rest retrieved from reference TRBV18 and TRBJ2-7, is NAGVMQNPRHLVRRRGQEARLRCSPMKGHSHVYWYRQLPEEGLKFMVYLQKENIIDESGMPKERFSAEFPKEGPSILRIQQVVRGDSAAYFCASSSSGTYYEQYFGPGTRLTVT.

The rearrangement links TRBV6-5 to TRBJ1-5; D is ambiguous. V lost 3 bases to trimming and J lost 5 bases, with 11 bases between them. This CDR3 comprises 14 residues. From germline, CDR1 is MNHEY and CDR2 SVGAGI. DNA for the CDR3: TGTGCCAGCAGTTATGGGCAGGAGTATCAGCCCCAGCATTTT. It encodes CASSYGQEYQPQHF.

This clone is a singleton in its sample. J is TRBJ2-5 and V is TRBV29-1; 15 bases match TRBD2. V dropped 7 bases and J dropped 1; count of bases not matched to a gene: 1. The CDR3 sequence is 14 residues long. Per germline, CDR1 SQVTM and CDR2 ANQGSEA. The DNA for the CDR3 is TGCAGCGCGGGACTAGCGGGGGGCCAAGAGACCCAGTACTTC. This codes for CSAGLAGGQETQYF. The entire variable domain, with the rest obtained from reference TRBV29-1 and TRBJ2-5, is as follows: SAVISQKPSRDICQRGTSLTIQCQVDSQVTMMFWYRQQPGQSLTLIATANQGSEATYESGFVIDKFPISRPNLTFSTLTVSNMSPEDSSIYLCSAGLAGGQETQYFGPGTRLLVL.

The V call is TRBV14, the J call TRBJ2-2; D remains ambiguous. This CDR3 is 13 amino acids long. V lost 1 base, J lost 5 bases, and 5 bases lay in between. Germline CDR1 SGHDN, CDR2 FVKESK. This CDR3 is CASSQVTTGELFF. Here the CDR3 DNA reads TGTGCCAGCAGCCAAGTCACAACCGGGGAGCTGTTTTTT.

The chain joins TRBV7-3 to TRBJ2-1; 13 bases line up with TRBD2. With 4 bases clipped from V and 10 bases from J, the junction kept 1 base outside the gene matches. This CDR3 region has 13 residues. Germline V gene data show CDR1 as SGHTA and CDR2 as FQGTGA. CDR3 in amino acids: CASSSGLAGEQFF. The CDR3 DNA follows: TGTGCCAGCAGCTCGGGACTAGCGGGGGAGCAGTTCTTC.

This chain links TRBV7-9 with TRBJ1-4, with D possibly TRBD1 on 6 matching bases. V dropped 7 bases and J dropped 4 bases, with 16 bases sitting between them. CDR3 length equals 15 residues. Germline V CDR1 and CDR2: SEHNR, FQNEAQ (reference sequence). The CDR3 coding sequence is TGTGCCAGCAAACAGGGCGTCTCTATTAATGAAAAACTGTTTTTT. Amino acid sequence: CASKQGVSINEKLFF. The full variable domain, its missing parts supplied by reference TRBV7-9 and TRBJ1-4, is DTGVSQNPRHKITKRGQNVTFRCDPISEHNRLYWYRQTLGQGPEFLTYFQNEAQLEKSRLLSDRFSAERPKGSFSTLEIQRTEQGDSAMYLCASKQGVSINEKLFFGSGTQLSVL.

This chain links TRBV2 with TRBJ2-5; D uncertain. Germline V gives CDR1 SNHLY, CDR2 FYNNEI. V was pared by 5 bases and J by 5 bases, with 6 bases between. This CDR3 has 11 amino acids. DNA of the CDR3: TGTGCCAGCAGTTTTAAGGAGACCCAGTACTTC. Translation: CASSFKETQYF.

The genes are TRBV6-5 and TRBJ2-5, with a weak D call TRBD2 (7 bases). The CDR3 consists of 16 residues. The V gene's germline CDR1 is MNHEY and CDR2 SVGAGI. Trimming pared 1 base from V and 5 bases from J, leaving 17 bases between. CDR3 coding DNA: TGTGCCAGCAGTTACTTCGGCGGGGGCAAGGGCGAGACCCAGTACTTC. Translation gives CASSYFGGGKGETQYF.

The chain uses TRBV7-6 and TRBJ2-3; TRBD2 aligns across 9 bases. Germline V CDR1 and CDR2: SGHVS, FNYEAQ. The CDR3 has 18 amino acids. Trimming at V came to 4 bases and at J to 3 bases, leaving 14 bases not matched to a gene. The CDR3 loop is CASSSQPPGLASTDTQYF. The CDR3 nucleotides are TGTGCCAGCAGCTCGCAACCGCCGGGACTAGCTTCGACAGATACGCAGTATTTT. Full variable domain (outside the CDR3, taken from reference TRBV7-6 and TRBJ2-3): GAGVSQSPRYKVTKRGQDVALRCDPISGHVSLYWYRQALGQGPEFLTYFNYEAQQDKSGLPNDRFSAERPEGSISTLTIQRTEQRDSAMYRCASSSQPPGLASTDTQYFGPGTRLTVL.

CDR3 region: CASSLYYAGTGELFF. The CDR3 region has the DNA TGTGCCAGCAGCTTGTACTATGCGGGCACCGGGGAGCTGTTTTTT. The rearrangement links TRBV7-8 to TRBJ2-2; TRBD2 is a possible D gene (5 bases). V dropped 3 bases and J dropped 4 bases, with 12 bases sitting between them. The CDR3 loop spans 15 amino acids. Germline V gives CDR1 SGHVS, CDR2 FQNEAQ.

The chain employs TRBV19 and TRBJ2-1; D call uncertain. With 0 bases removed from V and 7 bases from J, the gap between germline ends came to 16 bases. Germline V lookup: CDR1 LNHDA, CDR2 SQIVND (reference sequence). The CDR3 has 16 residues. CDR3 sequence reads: CASSIDSVSRKNEQFF. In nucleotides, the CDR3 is TGTGCCAGTAGTATAGATTCAGTCTCCCGAAAGAATGAGCAGTTCTTC. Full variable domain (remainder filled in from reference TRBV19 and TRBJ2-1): DGGITQSPKYLFRKEGQNVTLSCEQNLNHDAMYWYRQDPGQGLRLIYYSQIVNDFQKGDIAEGYSVSREKKESFPLTVTSAQKNPTAFYLCASSIDSVSRKNEQFFGPGTRLTVL.

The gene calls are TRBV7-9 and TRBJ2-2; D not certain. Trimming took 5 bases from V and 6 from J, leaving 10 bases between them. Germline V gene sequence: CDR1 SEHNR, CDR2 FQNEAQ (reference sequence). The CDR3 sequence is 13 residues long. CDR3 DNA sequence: TGTGCCAGCAGCCTCCAGATGTCCGGGGAGCTGTTTTTT. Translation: CASSLQMSGELFF.

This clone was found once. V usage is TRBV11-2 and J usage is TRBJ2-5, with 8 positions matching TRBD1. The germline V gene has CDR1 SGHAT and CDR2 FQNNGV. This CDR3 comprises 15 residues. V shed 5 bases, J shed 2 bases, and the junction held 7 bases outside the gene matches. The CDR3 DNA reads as TGTGCCAGCAGCGCACGCCGGGACAGGCAAGAGACCCAGTACTTC. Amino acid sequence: CASSARRDRQETQYF.